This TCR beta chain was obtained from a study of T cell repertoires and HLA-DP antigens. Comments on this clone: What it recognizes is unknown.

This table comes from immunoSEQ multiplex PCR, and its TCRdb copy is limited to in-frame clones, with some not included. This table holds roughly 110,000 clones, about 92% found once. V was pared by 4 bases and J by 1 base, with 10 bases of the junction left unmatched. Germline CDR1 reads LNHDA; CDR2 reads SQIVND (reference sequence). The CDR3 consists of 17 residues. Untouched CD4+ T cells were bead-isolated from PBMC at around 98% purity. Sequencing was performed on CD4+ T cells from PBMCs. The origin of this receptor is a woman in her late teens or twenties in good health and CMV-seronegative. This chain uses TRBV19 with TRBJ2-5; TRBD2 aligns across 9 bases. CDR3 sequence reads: CASSTPRGAGGQETQYF. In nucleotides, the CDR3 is TGTGCCAGTAGTACCCCCCGAGGAGCGGGAGGCCAAGAGACCCAGTACTTC.